These T cell receptor beta chains were read from a single sample in a study of blood T cell repertoires in COVID-19. Clones were read by immunoSEQ multiplex PCR, and TCRdb kept only the in-frame ones, dropping some. Altogether approximately 200,000 clones are present, 88% being singletons, with the ten largest covering roughly 1.7%. Specimen: peripheral blood. The receptors originated from a man in his sixties or seventies with acute or convalescent COVID-19. CDR3s include the opening cysteine and the closing phenylalanine or tryptophan. The D gene is left open where the match is weak. Size is stated for part of the rows, as once, few or many counts, or as a class when the clone is expanded.

TRBJ1-2,-,-,TRBV5-6,TGTGCCAGCAGCTCGCAGGGTGGCTATGGCTACACCTTC,CASSSQGGYGYTF
TRBJ2-7,-,-,TRBV28,TGTGCCAGCACCGAAGTACAGGGTGGTCACCCTTGGGACTACGAGCAGTACTTC,CASTEVQGGHPWDYEQYF
TRBJ2-3,-,-,TRBV25-1,TGTGCCTCCCGAGGGTCCACAGCGACAGATACGCAGTATTTT,CASRGSTATDTQYF
TRBJ1-5,-,-,TRBV28,TGTGCCAGCAGGCCCTTCGAAACTCGCCAGCCCCAGCATTTT,CASRPFETRQPQHF
TRBJ2-7,TRBD2,-,TRBV3-1/TRBV3-2,TGTGCCAGCAGCCAAGAAGTGCGGACTAGCGGGGCGATGGAGCAGTACTTC,CASSQEVRTSGAMEQYF
TRBJ2-2,-,-,TRBV5-5,TGTGCCAGCAGCAGAACGACAGGGAACACCGGGGAGCTGTTTTTT,CASSRTTGNTGELFF
TRBJ1-1,TRBD1,-,TRBV28,TGTGCCAGCAGCACGACAGGGGTGAACACTGAAGCTTTCTTT,CASSTTGVNTEAFF
TRBJ2-3,-,-,TRBV5-1,TGCGCCAGCAGCCCCCCGGAGAAGGGGGATAGGAGGACGCAGTATTTT,CASSPPEKGDRRTQYF
TRBJ2-2,TRBD1,-,TRBV11-3,TGTGCCAGCAGCTTAGTTGACAGGGGGAACACCGGGGAGCTGTTTTTT,CASSLVDRGNTGELFF
TRBJ2-2,TRBD1,-,TRBV19,TGTGCCAGTACCTCAATCGCGACAGGGGGCGGAGGGCTGTTTTTT,CASTSIATGGGGLFF
TRBJ2-1,TRBD2,-,TRBV19,TGTGCCAGTAAACTGAGCGACGCTAGCGGGAGGTGGGGCAATGAGCAGTTCTTC,CASKLSDASGRWGNEQFF
TRBJ2-1,-,-,TRBV7-9,TGTGCCAGCAGCTTAGACTTATGGGAGCGGCAGTTCTTC,CASSLDLWERQFF
TRBJ2-1,TRBD2,-,TRBV7-6,TGTGCCAGCAGCTTAGTAGGACTAGGCATAGACAATGAGCAGTTCTTC,CASSLVGLGIDNEQFF
TRBJ2-2,-,-,TRBV6-5,TGTGCCAGCAGTTACTGGGACACAGACACCGGGGAGCTGTTTTTT,CASSYWDTDTGELFF
TRBJ2-7,TRBD2,once,TRBV28,TGTGCCAGCGGGCTAGCGGACTCCTACGAGCAGTACTTC,CASGLADSYEQYF
TRBJ2-1,-,-,TRBV5-1,TGCGCCAGCAGCTTCTGGACTGGCTCCTACAATGAGCAGTTCTTC,CASSFWTGSYNEQFF
TRBJ2-1,-,-,TRBV9,TGTGCCAGCAGCGTACAGGTATTCGATGAGCAGTTCTTC,CASSVQVFDEQFF
TRBJ1-2,-,-,TRBV13,TGTGCCAGCAGCTTAGCTCGCAGGGCAGATGGCTACACCTTC,CASSLARRADGYTF
TRBJ1-4,-,-,TRBV28,TGTGCCAGCAGTTCCGGGGATAGAAAACTGTTTTTT,CASSSGDRKLFF
TRBJ2-7,-,-,TRBV28,TGTGCCAGCAGTTTAGGGGGGGCCTCCTACGAGCAGTACTTC,CASSLGGASYEQYF
TRBJ1-5,TRBD1,-,TRBV2,TGTGCCAGCAGCGGACAGGGGGCCAATCAGCCCCAGCATTTT,CASSGQGANQPQHF
TRBJ2-4,TRBD1,-,TRBV5-6,TGTGCCAGCAGCTGGACAGGAGTGAGAGACATTCAGTACTTC,CASSWTGVRDIQYF
TRBJ2-7,TRBD1,-,TRBV4-1,TGCGCCAGCAGCCAAGACAGGGGGAAGCACTTC,CASSQDRGKHF
TRBJ2-1,TRBD2,once,TRBV27,TGTGCCAGCATCCAAGGGACTAGCGGGAGGGATGAGCAGTTCTTC,CASIQGTSGRDEQFF
TRBJ1-2,-,few,TRBV5-1,TGCGCCAGCAGCTTGGGTGGGGCCGGCTCTGGCTACACCTTC,CASSLGGAGSGYTF
TRBJ2-1,TRBD2,few,TRBV5-1,TGCGCCAGCAGCTTCAGGGCGGGAGGGATCAATGAGCAGTTCTTC,CASSFRAGGINEQFF
TRBJ2-1,-,-,TRBV6-6,TGTGCCAGCAGATCTAACAATGAGCAGTTCTTC,CASRSNNEQFF